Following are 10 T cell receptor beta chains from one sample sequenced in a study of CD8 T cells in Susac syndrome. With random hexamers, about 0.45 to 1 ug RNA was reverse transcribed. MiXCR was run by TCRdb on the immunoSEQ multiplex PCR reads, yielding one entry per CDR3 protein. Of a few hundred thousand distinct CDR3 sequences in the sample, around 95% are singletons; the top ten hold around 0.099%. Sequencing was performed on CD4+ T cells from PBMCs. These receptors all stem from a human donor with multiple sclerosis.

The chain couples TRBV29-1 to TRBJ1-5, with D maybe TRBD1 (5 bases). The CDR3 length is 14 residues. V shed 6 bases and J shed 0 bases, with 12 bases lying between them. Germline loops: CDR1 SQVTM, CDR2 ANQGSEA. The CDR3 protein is CSVGTGLSNQPQHF. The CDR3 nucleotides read TGCAGCGTGGGGACCGGACTTAGCAATCAGCCCCAGCATTTT.

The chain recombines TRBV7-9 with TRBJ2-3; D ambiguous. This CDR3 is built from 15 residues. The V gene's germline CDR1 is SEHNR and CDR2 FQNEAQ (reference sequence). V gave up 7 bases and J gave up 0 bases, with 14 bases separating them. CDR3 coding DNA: TGTGCCAGCAACCTAGGCCGCTCTAGCACAGATACGCAGTATTTT. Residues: CASNLGRSSTDTQYF.

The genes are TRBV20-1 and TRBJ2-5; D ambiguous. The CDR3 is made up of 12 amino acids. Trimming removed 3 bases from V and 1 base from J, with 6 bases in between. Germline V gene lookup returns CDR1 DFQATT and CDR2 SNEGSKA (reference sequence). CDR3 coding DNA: TGCAGTGCTAGGCGACCCCAAGAGACCCAGTACTTC. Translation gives CSARRPQETQYF.

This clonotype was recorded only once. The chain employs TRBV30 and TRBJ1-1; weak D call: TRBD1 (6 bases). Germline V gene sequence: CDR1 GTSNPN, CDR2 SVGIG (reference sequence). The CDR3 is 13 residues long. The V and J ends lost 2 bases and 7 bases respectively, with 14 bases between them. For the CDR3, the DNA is TGTGCCTGGAGTAGGACAGCGAAAAATGAAGCTTTCTTT. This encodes CAWSRTAKNEAFF.

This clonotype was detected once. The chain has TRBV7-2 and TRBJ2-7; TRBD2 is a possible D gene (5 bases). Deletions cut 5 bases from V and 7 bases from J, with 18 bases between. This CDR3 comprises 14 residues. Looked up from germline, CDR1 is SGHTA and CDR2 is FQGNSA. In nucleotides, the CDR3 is TGTGCCAGCAGCACGCCCGTCCTCCGGGGAGAGCAGTACTTC. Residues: CASSTPVLRGEQYF.

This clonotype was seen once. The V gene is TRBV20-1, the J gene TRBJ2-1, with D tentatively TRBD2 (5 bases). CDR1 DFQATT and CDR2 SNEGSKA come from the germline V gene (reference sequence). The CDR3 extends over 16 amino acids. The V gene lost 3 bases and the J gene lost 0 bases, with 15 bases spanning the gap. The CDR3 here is CSASDFGGSSYNEQFF. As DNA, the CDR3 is TGCAGTGCTAGTGATTTCGGTGGGAGCTCCTACAATGAGCAGTTCTTC.

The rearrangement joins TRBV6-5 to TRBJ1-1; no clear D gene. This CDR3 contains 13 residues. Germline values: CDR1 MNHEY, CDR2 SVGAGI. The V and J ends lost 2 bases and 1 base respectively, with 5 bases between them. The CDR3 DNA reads TGTGCCAGCAGTTACCCGGGGAACACTGAAGCTTTCTTT. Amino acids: CASSYPGNTEAFF.

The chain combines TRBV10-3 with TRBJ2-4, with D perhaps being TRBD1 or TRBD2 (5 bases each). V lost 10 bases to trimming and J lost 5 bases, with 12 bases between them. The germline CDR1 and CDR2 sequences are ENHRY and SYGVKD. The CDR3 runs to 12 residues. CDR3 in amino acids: CATRDGENIQYF. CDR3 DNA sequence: TGTGCCACCAGGGACGGGGAAAACATTCAGTACTTC.

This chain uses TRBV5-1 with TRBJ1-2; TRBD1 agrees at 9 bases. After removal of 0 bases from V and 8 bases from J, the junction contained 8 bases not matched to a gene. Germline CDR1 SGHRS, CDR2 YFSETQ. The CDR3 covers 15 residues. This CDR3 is CASSLGTGTGRGYTF. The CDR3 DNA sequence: TGCGCCAGCAGCTTGGGCACCGGGACAGGGCGCGGCTACACCTTC.

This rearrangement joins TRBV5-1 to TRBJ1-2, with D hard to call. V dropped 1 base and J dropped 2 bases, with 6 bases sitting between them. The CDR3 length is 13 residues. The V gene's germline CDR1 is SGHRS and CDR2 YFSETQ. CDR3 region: CASSLKDNYGYTF. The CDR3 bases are TGCGCCAGCAGCTTGAAGGACAACTATGGCTACACCTTC.